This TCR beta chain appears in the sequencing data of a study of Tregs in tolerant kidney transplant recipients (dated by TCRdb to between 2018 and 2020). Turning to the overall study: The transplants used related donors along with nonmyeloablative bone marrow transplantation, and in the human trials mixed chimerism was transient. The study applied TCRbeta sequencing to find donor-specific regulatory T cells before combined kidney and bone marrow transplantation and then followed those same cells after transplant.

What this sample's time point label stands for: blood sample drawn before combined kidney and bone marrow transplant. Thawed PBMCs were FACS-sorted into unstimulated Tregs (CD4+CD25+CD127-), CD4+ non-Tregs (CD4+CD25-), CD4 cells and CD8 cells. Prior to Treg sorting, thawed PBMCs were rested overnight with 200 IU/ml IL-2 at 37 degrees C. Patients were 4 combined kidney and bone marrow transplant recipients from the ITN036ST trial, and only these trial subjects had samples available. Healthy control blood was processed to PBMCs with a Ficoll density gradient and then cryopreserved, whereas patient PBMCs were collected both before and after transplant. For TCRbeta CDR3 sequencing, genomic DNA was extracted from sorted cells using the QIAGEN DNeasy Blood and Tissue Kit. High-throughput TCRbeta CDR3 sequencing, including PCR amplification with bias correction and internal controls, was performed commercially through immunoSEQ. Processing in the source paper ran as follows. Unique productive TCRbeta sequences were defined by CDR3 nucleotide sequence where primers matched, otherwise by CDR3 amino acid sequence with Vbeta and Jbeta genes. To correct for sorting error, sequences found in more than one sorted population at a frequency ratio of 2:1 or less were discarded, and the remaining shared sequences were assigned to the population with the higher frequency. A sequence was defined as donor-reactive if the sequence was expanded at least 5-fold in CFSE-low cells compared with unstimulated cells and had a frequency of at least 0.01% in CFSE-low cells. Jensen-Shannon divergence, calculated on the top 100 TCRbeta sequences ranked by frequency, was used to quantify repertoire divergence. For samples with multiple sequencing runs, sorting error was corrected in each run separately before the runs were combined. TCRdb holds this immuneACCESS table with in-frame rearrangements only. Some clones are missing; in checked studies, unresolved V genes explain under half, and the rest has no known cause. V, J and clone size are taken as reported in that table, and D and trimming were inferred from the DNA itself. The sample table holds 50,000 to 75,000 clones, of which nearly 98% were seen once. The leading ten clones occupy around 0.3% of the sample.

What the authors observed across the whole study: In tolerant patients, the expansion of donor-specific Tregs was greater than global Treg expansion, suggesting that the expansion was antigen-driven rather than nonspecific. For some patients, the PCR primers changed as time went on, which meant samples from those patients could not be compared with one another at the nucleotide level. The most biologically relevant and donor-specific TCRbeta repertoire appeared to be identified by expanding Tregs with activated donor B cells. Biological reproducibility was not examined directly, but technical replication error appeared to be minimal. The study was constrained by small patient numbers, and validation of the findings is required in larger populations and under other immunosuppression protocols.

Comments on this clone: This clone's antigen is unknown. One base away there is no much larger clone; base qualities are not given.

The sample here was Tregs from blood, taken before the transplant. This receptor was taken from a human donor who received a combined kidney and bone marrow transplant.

This receptor carries the CDR3 CASSSDTAKNIQYF. The DNA sequence is TGTGCCAGCAGCTCGGACACAGCCAAAAACATTCAGTACTTC. The V and J segments used are TRBV7-2 and TRBJ2-4; the D gene is perhaps TRBD1, from 5 matching bases. Measured from the cysteine to the phenylalanine, the CDR3 is 14 residues long. Left in the record is the CDR3 DNA by itself, 42 bases read in frame from the first base. According to the germline V gene, CDR1 reads SGHTA and CDR2 reads FQGNSA. The V end loses 4 bases and the J end loses 0 bases, and a stretch of 7 bases separates them.